The 10 T cell receptor beta chains listed next were all sequenced from one sample in a study of shared clonotypes between healthy human individuals. The repertoire was sequenced with immunoSEQ multiplex PCR; TCRdb's copy has only in-frame clones and lacks some. The sample has more than 400,000 clones; over 75% are singletons. The specimen sequenced was PBMCs. The receptors here all came from a woman in her thirties or forties in good health. Some clones in this sample may be carry-over from other donors' samples.

On this clone: This specimen includes other DNA sequences encoding the same CDR3. The chain links TRBV30 to TRBJ2-7; weak D call: TRBD1 (5 bases). This CDR3 comprises 12 residues. CDR1 GTSNPN and CDR2 SVGIG come from the germline V gene (reference sequence). V lost 0 bases to trimming and J lost 2 bases, with 5 bases between them. In nucleotides, the CDR3 is TGTGCCTGGAGTGTACAGGCCTACGAGCAGTACTTC. It translates to CAWSVQAYEQYF.

This clone was seen only a few times. This may be a read error: a much more frequent sequence differs by one nucleotide. The chain carries TRBV5-1 and TRBJ2-5; TRBD2 is a possible D gene (5 bases). This CDR3 spans 13 amino acids. Germline-derived CDR1 and CDR2 are SGHRS and YFSETQ. V lost 0 bases and J lost 9, with 12 bases in between. CDR3 residues: CASSLAPLEAQYF. The CDR3 DNA follows: TGCGCCAGCAGCTTGGCCCCCCTGGAGGCCCAGTACTTC.

As concerns this clone: Other nucleotide sequences from this sample produce the same CDR3. The chain combines TRBV30 with TRBJ2-3; 11 positions agree with TRBD2. From germline, CDR1 is GTSNPN and CDR2 SVGIG (reference sequence). The length of the CDR3 is 14 residues. After removal of 3 bases from V and 3 bases from J, the junction contained 2 bases not matched to a gene. The CDR3 bases are TGTGCCTGGAGGGGACTAGCGGTTACAGATACGCAGTATTTT. This codes for CAWRGLAVTDTQYF.

On this clone: With a far larger clone one base away, a read error is the likely cause. The sample carries other DNA sequences with the same CDR3. V and J are TRBV6-1 and TRBJ2-7, with D unclear. CDR1 and CDR2 (germline): MNHNS, SASEGT. The CDR3 contains 12 residues. The CDR3 nucleotides are TGTGCTAGCAGTGATTTGCCCTACGAGCAGTACTTC. It yields the protein CASSDLPYEQYF.

In its sample, this clone was seen many times. The sample carries other DNA sequences with the same CDR3. The chain combines TRBV4-1 with TRBJ1-6; 9 bases match TRBD1. There are 15 residues in the CDR3. Germline CDR1 reads MGHRA; CDR2 reads YSYEKL. Germline trimming cut 2 bases from V and 10 bases from J; bases unmatched to any gene: 6. DNA for the CDR3: TGCGCCAGCAGCCAATTCCGGGACAGGGCCTCACCCCTCCACTTT. It encodes CASSQFRDRASPLHF.

The table lists this clone with a count of one. The J gene is TRBJ1-1, the V gene TRBV10-3; D perhaps matches TRBD1 (6 bases). CDR3 size: 15 residues. CDR1 is ENHRY, CDR2 SYGVKD, per germline. Trimming removed 5 bases at V and 1 base at J, with 14 bases between. CDR3 loop: CAISKGGGTNTEAFF. In DNA, the CDR3 is TGTGCCATCAGTAAAGGGGGGGGGACGAACACTGAAGCTTTCTTT.

Worth noting for this clone: The likely explanation is a read error, given a far larger clone one base away. The sample has other DNA sequences that encode this CDR3 too. The chain is built from TRBV4-2 and TRBJ1-5; D unresolved. This CDR3 is 17 amino acids long. Germline V lookup: CDR1 LGHNA, CDR2 YNFKEQ. CDR3: CASSLSESLGSNQPQHF. In DNA, the CDR3 is TGTGCCAGCAGCCTGTCGGAGTCTCTTGGTAGCAATCAGCCACAGCATTTT.

For this clone: This likely stems from a read error, as it lies one base from a far larger clone. The chain carries TRBV6-5 and TRBJ1-5, with 7 nucleotides matching TRBD1. The CDR3 consists of 14 residues. The germline gives CDR1 MNHEY, CDR2 SVGAGI. CDR3 region: CASSDRASNQLQHF. The CDR3 coding sequence is TGTGCCAGCAGCGACAGGGCTTCCAATCAGCTCCAGCATTTT.

The V and J genes are TRBV6-5 and TRBJ2-7; TRBD1 might be the D (6 bases). V was cut by 6 bases and J by 2 bases, with 8 bases left in between. The germline CDR1 and CDR2 sequences are MNHEY and SVGAGI. The CDR3 extends over 12 amino acids. The CDR3 protein is CASRQGTYEQYF. In nucleotides, the CDR3 is TGTGCCAGCAGACAGGGAACCTACGAGCAGTACTTC.

This rearrangement joins TRBV7-3 to TRBJ2-7, with 7 bases matching TRBD1. Germline CDR1 is SGHTA and CDR2 is FQGTGA. Trimming took 2 bases from V and 6 from J; bases not matched to a gene: 7. The CDR3 spans 14 residues. CDR3 sequence (DNA): TGTGCCAGCAGCTTAGGCGCAGGGGGTCGCGAGCAGTACTTC. Protein sequence: CASSLGAGGREQYF.